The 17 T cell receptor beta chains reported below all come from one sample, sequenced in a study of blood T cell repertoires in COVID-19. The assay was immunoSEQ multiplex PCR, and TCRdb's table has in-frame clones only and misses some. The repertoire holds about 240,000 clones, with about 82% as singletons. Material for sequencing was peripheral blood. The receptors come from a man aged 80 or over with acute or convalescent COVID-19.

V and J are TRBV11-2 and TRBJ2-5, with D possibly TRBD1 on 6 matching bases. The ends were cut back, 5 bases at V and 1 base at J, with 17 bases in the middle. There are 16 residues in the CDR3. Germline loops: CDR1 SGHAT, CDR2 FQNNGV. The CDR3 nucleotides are TGTGCCAGCAGCCGTCATCCGGGACACTCCCAAGAGACCCAGTACTTC. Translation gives CASSRHPGHSQETQYF. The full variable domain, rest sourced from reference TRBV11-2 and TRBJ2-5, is EAGVAQSPRYKIIEKRQSVAFWCNPISGHATLYWYQQILGQGPKLLIQFQNNGVVDDSQLPKDRFSAERLKGVDSTLKIQPAKLEDSAVYLCASSRHPGHSQETQYFGPGTRLLVL.

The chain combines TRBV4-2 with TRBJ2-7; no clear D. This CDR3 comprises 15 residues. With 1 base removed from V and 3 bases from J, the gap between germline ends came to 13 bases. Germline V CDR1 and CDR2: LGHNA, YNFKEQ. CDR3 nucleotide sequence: TGTGCCAGCAGCCAAGTAGATAGAAATGGCTACGAGCAGTACTTC. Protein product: CASSQVDRNGYEQYF.

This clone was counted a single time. DNA of the CDR3: TGTGCCAGTAGTGATGGGCCAAGGAACACCGGGGAGCTGTTTTTT. Translated, it gives CASSDGPRNTGELFF. The J gene is TRBJ2-2, the V gene TRBV19, with D unclear. The CDR3 runs 15 residues. V gave up 5 bases and J gave up 1 base, with 11 bases separating them. From germline, CDR1 is LNHDA and CDR2 SQIVND (reference sequence).

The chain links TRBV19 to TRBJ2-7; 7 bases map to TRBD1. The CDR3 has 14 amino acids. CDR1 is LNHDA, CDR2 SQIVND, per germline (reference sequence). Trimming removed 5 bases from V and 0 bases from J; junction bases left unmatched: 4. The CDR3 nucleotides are TGTGCCAGTAGTTTACGACAGGGCTCCTACGAGCAGTACTTC. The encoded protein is CASSLRQGSYEQYF.

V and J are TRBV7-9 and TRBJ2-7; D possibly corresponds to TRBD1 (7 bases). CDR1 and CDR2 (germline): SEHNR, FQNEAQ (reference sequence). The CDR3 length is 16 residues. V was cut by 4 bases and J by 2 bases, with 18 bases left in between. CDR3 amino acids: CASSWGAGTEPYEQYF. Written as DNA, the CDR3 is TGTGCCAGCAGCTGGGGGGCCGGGACAGAGCCCTACGAGCAGTACTTC.

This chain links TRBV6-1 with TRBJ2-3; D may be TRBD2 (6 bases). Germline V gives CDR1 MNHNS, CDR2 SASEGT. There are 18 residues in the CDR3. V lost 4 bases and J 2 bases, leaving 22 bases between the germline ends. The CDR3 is CASSALAPGAGYTDTQYF. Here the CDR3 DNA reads TGTGCCAGCAGTGCGTTAGCCCCGGGAGCGGGTTACACAGATACGCAGTATTTT.

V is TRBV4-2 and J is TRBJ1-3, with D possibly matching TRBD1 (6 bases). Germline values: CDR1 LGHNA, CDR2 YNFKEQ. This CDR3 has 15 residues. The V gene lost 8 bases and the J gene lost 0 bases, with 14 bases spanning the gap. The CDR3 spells CASRGGPSSGNTIYF. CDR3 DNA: TGTGCCAGCCGAGGGGGTCCGAGCTCTGGAAACACCATATATTTT.

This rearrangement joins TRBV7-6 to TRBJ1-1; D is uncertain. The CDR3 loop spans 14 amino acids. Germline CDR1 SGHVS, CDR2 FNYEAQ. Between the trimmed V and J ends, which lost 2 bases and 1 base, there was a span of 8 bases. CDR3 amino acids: CASSLNEQNTEAFF. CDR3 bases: TGTGCCAGCAGCTTAAATGAACAGAACACTGAAGCTTTCTTT.

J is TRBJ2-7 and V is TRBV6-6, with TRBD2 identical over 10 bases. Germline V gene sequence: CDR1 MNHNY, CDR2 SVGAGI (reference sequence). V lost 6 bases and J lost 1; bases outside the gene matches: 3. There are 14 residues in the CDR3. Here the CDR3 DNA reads TGTGCCAGCAGCTCGACTAGCGGGTCCTACGAGCAGTACTTC. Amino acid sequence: CASSSTSGSYEQYF.

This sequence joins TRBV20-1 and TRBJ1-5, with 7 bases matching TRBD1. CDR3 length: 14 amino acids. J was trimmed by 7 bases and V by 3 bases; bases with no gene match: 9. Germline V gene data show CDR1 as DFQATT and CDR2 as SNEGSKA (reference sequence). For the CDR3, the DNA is TGCAGTGCTAGTAAGGGGGCGATCGGGCAGCCCCAGCATTTT. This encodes CSASKGAIGQPQHF.

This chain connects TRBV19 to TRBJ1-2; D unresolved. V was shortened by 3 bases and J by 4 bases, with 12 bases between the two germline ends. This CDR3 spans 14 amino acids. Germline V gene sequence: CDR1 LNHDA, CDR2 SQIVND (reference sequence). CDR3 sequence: CASSMSGYVYGYTF. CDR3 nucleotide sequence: TGTGCCAGTAGTATGTCCGGGTATGTCTATGGCTACACCTTC.

The CDR3: CASSLTGIPAGELFF. Here the CDR3 DNA reads TGTGCCAGCAGCCTGACAGGGATTCCTGCCGGGGAGCTGTTTTTT. The chain recombines TRBV27 with TRBJ2-2; the match to TRBD1 covers 7 bases. Unmatched junction bases numbered 10, after V lost 6 bases and J lost 6 bases. CDR3 size: 15 residues. Looked up from germline, CDR1 is MNHEY and CDR2 is SMNVEV (reference sequence).

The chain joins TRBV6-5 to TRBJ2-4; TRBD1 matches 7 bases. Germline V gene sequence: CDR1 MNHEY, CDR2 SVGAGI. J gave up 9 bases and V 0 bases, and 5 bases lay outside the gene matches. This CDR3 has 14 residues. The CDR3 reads CASSYSGGLGIQYF. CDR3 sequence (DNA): TGTGCCAGCAGTTACTCAGGGGGCCTCGGCATTCAGTACTTC.

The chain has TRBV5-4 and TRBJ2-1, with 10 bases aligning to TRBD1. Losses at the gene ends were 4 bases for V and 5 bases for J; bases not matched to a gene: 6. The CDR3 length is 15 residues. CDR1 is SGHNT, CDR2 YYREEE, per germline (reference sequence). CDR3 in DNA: TGTGCCAGCAGCGGGGGACAGGGGTTAAACAATGAGCAGTTCTTC. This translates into CASSGGQGLNNEQFF.

The CDR3 region is CASSETGTGIVGTEAFF. CDR3 bases: TGTGCCAGCAGTGAAACTGGGACAGGGATAGTAGGCACTGAAGCTTTCTTT. The rearrangement joins TRBV2 to TRBJ1-1; the match to TRBD1 covers 9 bases. The CDR3 contains 17 residues. Per the germline V gene, CDR1 is SNHLY and CDR2 is FYNNEI. After removal of 2 bases from V and 4 bases from J, the junction contained 11 bases not matched to a gene. The variable domain in full, with the rest retrieved from reference TRBV2 and TRBJ1-1, is EPEVTQTPSHQVTQMGQEVILRCVPISNHLYFYWYRQILGQKVEFLVSFYNNEISEKSEIFDDQFSVERPDGSNFTLKIRSTKLEDSAMYFCASSETGTGIVGTEAFFGQGTRLTVV.

The CDR3 loop is CASSFSVGGPNTNEQFF. DNA of the CDR3: TGCGCCAGCAGCTTTAGTGTGGGAGGGCCTAATACCAATGAGCAGTTCTTC. This chain connects TRBV5-1 to TRBJ2-1, with 7 bases lining up with TRBD2. This CDR3 has 17 amino acids. With 2 bases clipped from V and 6 bases from J, the junction kept 14 bases outside the gene matches. Germline V gives CDR1 SGHRS, CDR2 YFSETQ.

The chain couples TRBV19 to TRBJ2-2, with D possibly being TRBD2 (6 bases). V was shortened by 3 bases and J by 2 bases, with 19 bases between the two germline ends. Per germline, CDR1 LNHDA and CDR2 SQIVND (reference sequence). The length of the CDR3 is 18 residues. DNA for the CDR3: TGTGCCAGTAGTATTGGTGTTCGGGCGGGACTCAACACCGGGGAGCTGTTTTTT. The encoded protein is CASSIGVRAGLNTGELFF.